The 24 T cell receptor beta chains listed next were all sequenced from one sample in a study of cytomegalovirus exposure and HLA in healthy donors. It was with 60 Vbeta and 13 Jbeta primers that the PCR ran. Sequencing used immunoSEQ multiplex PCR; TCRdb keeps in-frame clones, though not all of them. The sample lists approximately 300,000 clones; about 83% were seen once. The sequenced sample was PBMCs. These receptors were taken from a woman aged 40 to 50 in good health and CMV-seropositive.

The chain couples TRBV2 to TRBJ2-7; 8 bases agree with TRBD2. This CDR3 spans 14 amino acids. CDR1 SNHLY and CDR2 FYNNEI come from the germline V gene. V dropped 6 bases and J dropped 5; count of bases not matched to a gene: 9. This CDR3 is CASRNGGLAHEQYF. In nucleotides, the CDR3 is TGTGCCAGCAGGAACGGAGGACTAGCCCACGAGCAGTACTTC.

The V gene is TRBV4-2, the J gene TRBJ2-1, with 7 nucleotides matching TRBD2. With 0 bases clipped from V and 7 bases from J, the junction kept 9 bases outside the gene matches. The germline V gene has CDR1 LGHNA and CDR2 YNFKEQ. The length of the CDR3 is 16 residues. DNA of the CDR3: TGTGCCAGCAGCCAAGAGTCTAGCGGAGGGAGGAATGAGCAGTTCTTC. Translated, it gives CASSQESSGGRNEQFF.

The CDR3 protein is CSARVVNEQFF. The CDR3 DNA reads as TGCAGTGCTAGAGTAGTCAATGAGCAGTTCTTC. The V and J genes are TRBV20-1 and TRBJ2-1; D is unresolved. The CDR3 sequence is 11 residues long. Germline values: CDR1 DFQATT, CDR2 SNEGSKA (reference sequence). V was cut by 1 base and J by 6 bases, with 4 bases left in between.

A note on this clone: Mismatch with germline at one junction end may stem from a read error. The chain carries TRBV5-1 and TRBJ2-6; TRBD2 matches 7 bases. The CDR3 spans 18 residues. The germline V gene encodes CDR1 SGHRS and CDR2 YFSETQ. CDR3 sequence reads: CASSLGAGVYSGANGLTF. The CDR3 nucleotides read TGCGCCAGCAGCTTGGGGGCGGGAGTTTACTCTGGGGCCAACGGCCTGACTTTC.

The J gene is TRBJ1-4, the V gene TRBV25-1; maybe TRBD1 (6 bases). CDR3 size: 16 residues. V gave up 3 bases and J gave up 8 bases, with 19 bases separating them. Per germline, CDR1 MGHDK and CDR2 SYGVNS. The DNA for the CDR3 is TGTGCCAGCAGTGATCCGTACAGGGCCGGGGAAGAAAAACTGTTTTTT. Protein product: CASSDPYRAGEEKLFF.

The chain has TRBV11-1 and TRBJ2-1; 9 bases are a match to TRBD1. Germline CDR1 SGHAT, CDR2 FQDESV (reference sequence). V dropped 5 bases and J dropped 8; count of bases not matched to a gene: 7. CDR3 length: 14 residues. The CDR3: CASSPGQGIYEQFF. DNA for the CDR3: TGTGCCAGCAGCCCGGGACAGGGTATTTATGAGCAGTTCTTC.

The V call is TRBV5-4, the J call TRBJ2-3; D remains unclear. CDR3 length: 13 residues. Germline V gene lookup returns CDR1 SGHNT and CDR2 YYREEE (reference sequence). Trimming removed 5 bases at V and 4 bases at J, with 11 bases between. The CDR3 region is CASRSTGSDTQYF. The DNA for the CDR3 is TGTGCCAGCAGAAGTACCGGGTCAGATACGCAGTATTTT. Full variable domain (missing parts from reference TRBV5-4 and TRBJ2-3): ETGVTQSPTHLIKTRGQQVTLRCSSQSGHNTVSWYQQALGQGPQFIFQYYREEENGRGNFPPRFSGLQFPNYSSELNVNALELDDSALYLCASRSTGSDTQYFGPGTRLTVL.

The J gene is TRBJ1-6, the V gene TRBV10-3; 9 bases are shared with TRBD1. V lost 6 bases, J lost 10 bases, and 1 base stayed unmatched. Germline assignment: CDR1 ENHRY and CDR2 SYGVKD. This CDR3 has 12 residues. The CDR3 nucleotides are TGTGCCATCAGAACAGGGGGCTCACCCCTCCACTTT. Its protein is CAIRTGGSPLHF.

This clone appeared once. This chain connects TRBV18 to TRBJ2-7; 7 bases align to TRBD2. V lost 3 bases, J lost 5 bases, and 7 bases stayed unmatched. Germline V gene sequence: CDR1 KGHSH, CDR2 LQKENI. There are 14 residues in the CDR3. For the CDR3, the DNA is TGTGCCAGCTCACCGCCCGACGGGAGGAACGAGCAGTACTTC. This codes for CASSPPDGRNEQYF.

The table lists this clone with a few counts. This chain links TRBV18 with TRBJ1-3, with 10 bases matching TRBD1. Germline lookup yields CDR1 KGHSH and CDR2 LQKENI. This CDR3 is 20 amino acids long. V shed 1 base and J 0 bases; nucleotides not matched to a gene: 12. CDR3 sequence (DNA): TGTGCCAGCTCACCACTTACCGGGACAGGGGTTCCCCTCTCTGGAAACACCATATATTTT. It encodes CASSPLTGTGVPLSGNTIYF.

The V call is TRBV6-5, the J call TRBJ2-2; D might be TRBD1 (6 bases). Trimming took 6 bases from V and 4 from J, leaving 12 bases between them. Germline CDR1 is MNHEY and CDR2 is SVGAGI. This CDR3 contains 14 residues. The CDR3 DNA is TGTGCCAGCAGCGCCGGGACACCCACCGGGGAGCTGTTTTTT. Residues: CASSAGTPTGELFF.

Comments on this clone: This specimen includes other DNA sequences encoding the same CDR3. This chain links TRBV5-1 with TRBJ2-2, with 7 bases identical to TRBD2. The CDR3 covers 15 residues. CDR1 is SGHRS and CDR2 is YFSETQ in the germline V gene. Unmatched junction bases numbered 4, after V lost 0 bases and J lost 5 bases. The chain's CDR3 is CASSLAGGGTGELFF. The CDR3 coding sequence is TGCGCCAGCAGCTTGGCGGGAGGAGGGACCGGGGAGCTGTTTTTT. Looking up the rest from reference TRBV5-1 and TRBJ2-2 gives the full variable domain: KAGVTQTPRYLIKTRGQQVTLSCSPISGHRSVSWYQQTPGQGLQFLFEYFSETQRNKGNFPGRFSGRQFSNSRSEMNVSTLELGDSALYLCASSLAGGGTGELFFGEGSRLTVL.

This CDR3 is CASSLSTSYYEQYF. CDR3 nucleotides: TGTGCCAGCAGTTTGAGTACTAGCTACTACGAGCAGTACTTC. This sequence joins TRBV27 and TRBJ2-7; a weak D match, TRBD2 (6 bases). The V end lost 3 bases, the J end lost 3 bases, and 12 bases lay between the germline ends. The CDR3 is 14 amino acids. CDR1 is MNHEY, CDR2 SMNVEV, per germline (reference sequence).

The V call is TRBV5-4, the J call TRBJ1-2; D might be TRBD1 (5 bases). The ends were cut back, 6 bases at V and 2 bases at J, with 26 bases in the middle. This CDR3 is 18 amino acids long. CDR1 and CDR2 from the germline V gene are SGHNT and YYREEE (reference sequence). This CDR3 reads CASTSWDSGSLANYGYTF. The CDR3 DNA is TGTGCCAGCACCTCCTGGGACTCCGGGAGTCTCGCGAACTATGGCTACACCTTC.

The CDR3 loop is CASSLGDTYGYTF. DNA for the CDR3: TGCGCCAGCAGCTTAGGGGACACATATGGCTACACCTTC. This sequence joins TRBV5-1 and TRBJ1-2; tentative D call: TRBD1 (6 bases). The CDR3 totals 13 residues. CDR1 SGHRS and CDR2 YFSETQ come from the germline V gene. V was shortened by 2 bases and J by 5 bases, with 10 bases between the two germline ends.

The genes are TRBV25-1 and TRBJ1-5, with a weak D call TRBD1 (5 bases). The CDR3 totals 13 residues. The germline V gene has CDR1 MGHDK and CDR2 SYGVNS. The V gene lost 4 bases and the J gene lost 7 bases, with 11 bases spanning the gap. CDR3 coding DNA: TGTGCCAGCAGTGTGGGGGAGGGCCAGCCCCAGCATTTT. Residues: CASSVGEGQPQHF.

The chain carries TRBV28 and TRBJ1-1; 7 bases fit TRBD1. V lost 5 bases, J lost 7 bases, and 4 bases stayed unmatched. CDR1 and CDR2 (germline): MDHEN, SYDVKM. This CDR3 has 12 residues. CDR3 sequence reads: CASSPNRGEAFF. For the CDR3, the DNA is TGTGCCAGCAGTCCGAACAGGGGTGAAGCTTTCTTT.

The CDR3 region is CASSGTGRIDYGYTF. The CDR3 nucleotides are TGTGCCAGTAGTGGGACAGGGAGAATTGACTATGGCTACACCTTC. The rearrangement links TRBV19 to TRBJ1-2; 9 bases are shared with TRBD1. In germline, CDR1 is LNHDA, CDR2 SQIVND (reference sequence). This CDR3 comprises 15 residues. After removal of 5 bases from V and 3 bases from J, the junction contained 7 bases not matched to a gene.

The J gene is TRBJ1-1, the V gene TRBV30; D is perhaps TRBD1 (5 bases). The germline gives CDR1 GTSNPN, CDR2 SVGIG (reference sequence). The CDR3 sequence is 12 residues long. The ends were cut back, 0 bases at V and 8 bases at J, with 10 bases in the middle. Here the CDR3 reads CAWSVTGGEAFF. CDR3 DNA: TGTGCCTGGAGTGTTACGGGGGGAGAAGCTTTCTTT.

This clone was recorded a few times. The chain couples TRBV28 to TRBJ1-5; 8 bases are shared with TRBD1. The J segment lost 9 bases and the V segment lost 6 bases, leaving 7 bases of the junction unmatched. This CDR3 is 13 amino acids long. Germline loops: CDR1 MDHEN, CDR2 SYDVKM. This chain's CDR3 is CASRGQAIGPQHF. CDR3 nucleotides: TGTGCCAGCAGGGGACAGGCAATAGGGCCCCAGCATTTT.

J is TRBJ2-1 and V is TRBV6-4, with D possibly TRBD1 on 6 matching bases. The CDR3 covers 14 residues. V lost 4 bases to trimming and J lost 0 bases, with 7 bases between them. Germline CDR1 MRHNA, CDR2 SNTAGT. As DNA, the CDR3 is TGTGCCAGCAGTGGACAGGACTCCTACAATGAGCAGTTCTTC. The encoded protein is CASSGQDSYNEQFF.

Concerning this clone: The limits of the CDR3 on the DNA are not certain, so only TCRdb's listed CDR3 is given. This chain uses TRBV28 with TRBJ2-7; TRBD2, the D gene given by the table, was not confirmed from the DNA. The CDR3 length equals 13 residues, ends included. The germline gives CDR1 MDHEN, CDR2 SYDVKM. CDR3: CASSTSASGEQYF.

The CDR3 DNA is TGTGCCAGCAGCCAAAGGGGGGGCGCTAATAATTCACCCCTCCACTTT. This encodes CASSQRGGANNSPLHF. The chain employs TRBV21-1 and TRBJ1-6. TRBV21-1 corresponds to a pseudogene. The CDR3 sequence is 16 residues long.

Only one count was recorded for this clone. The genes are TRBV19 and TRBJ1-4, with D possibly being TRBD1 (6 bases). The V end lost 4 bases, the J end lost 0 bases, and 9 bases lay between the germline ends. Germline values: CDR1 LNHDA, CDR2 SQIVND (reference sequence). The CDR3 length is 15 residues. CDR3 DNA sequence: TGTGCCAGTAGTAGCCGGACAGCAACTAATGAAAAACTGTTTTTT. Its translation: CASSSRTATNEKLFF. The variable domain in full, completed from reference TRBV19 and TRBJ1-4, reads DGGITQSPKYLFRKEGQNVTLSCEQNLNHDAMYWYRQDPGQGLRLIYYSQIVNDFQKGDIAEGYSVSREKKESFPLTVTSAQKNPTAFYLCASSSRTATNEKLFFGSGTQLSVL.